Listed below are T cell receptor beta chains from one sample, sequenced in a study of response to subunit inactivated influenza vaccine. One entry per CDR3 protein, called by TCRdb with MiXCR from the RT-PCR reads. Of over 450,000 distinct CDR3 sequences listed, under 15% are singletons. Specimen: PBMCs from blood, collected roughly 45 days after vaccination. The receptors shown here come from a man between 45 and 60 years old who received an inactivated influenza vaccine. Both conserved end residues are part of each CDR3. The order of the fields is clone size, J gene, D gene, V gene, CDR3 DNA, CDR3 protein. The D gene is left open where the match is weak. The listing skips clone size in some rows; elsewhere it reads once, few, many or a size class.

>many|TRBJ2-1|TRBD2|TRBV12-3/TRBV12-4
TGTGCCAGCAAACCGACTAGCGGGAGTTACAATGAGCAGTTCTTC
CASKPTSGSYNEQFF
>many|TRBJ1-1|TRBD1|TRBV9
TGTGCCAGCAGCTTTCCGGGACAGGGCTCTGAAGCTTTCTTT
CASSFPGQGSEAFF
>NA|TRBJ1-1|TRBD1|TRBV12-3/TRBV12-4
TGTGCCAGCAGACCGGGACAGGGGGGGACTGAAGCTTTCTTT
CASRPGQGGTEAFF
>NA|TRBJ2-5|NA|TRBV5-1
TGCGCCAGCAACCGGCGGGGGCCGTCAGAGACCCAGTACTTC
CASNRRGPSETQYF
>NA|TRBJ2-7|NA|TRBV7-2
TGTGCCAGCAGGAGACAGAGCTCCTACGAGCAGTACTTC
CASRRQSSYEQYF
>NA|TRBJ2-1|NA|TRBV29-1
TGCAGCGTCCGCCCCCCCACCAACCGGGACCACCTTACGGATGAGCAGTTCTTC
CSVRPPTNRDHLTDEQFF
>NA|TRBJ1-4|NA|TRBV7-6
TGTGCCAGCAGCCCAGGGACAAGAGCAAATGAAAAACTGTTTTTT
CASSPGTRANEKLFF
>NA|TRBJ2-7|NA|TRBV20-1
TGCAGTGCCCAAGCGGAGCCCTACGAGCAGTACTTC
CSAQAEPYEQYF
>NA|TRBJ1-2|NA|TRBV29-1
TGCAGCGTTGAAGCCGCGGACAGTAACTATGGCTACACCTTC
CSVEAADSNYGYTF
>NA|TRBJ2-7|TRBD2|TRBV20-1
TGCAGCGGAGGGACTAGCGGAACCTACGAGCAGTACTTC
CSGGTSGTYEQYF
>many|TRBJ2-2|NA|TRBV7-9
TGTGCCAGCAGCTTACTCGGGGAGCTGTTTTTT
CASSLLGELFF
>few|TRBJ2-3|TRBD2|TRBV20-1
TGCAGTGCTCCTAGCGGGGTAAATACGCAGTATTTT
CSAPSGVNTQYF
>few|TRBJ1-1|NA|TRBV20-1
TGCAGTGCTAGCGAGGGACACCCGAACACTGAAGCTTTCTTT
CSASEGHPNTEAFF
>few|TRBJ2-7|NA|TRBV7-2
TGTGCCAGCAGCTTAACCGTTGCCTACGAGCAGTACTTC
CASSLTVAYEQYF